This is a list of T cell receptor beta chains from one sample in a study of T-cell reconstitution after alpha-beta-depleted transplantation in children. TCRdb redid the calling of the PCR reads with MiXCR, one entry per CDR3 protein. The sample records some 300,000 distinct CDR3 sequences, 10% being singletons. The material sequenced was PBMCs from the stem cell graft donor, taken from the stem cell graft. Receptors originate from a human donor who donated a stem cell graft to a child with acute lymphoblastic leukemia. Each CDR3 is given with its conserved first and last residue. D genes are given only for firm matches. Only part of the rows carry a size: once, few, many, or a class if the clone is expanded.

>TRBJ2-5|TRBV20-1|NA|NA
CTPLGGQETRYF
TGCACTCCCCTGGGGGGGCAAGAGACCCGGTACTTC
>TRBJ2-2|TRBV7-6|NA|TRBD1
CASSPHPRQGAGELFF
TGTGCCAGCAGCCCCCACCCCAGACAGGGGGCCGGGGAGCTGTTTTTT
>TRBJ2-3|TRBV24-1|NA|NA
CATSDPGLGFTDTQYF
TGTGCCACCAGTGACCCAGGTTTGGGGTTCACAGATACGCAGTATTTT
>TRBJ2-7|TRBV20-1|few|TRBD1
CSASPGTGDVEQYF
TGCAGTGCTAGCCCAGGGACAGGAGACGTCGAGCAGTACTTC
>TRBJ2-7|TRBV29-1|few|NA
CSVEGDGSYEQYF
TGCAGCGTTGAAGGGGACGGATCCTACGAGCAGTACTTC
>TRBJ2-3|TRBV12-3/TRBV12-4|few|NA
CASSFQAEAVTDTQYF
TGTGCCAGCAGTTTTCAAGCGGAGGCCGTCACAGATACGCAGTATTTT
>TRBJ2-1|TRBV27|many|NA
CASSGGSPSYNEQFF
TGTGCCAGCAGCGGGGGCAGTCCTTCCTACAATGAGCAGTTCTTC
>TRBJ2-1|TRBV7-2|NA|NA
CASSRGGRLINEQFF
TGTGCCAGCAGCCGAGGGGGGAGGCTGATAAATGAGCAGTTCTTC
>TRBJ2-1|TRBV11-2|few|TRBD2
CASSLGLGSSYNEQFF
TGTGCCAGCAGCTTGGGACTAGGCTCGTCCTACAATGAGCAGTTCTTC
>TRBJ2-5|TRBV5-1|NA|NA
CASSPTAREETQYF
TGCGCCAGCAGCCCAACGGCCAGGGAAGAGACCCAGTACTTC
>TRBJ2-1|TRBV5-6|NA|TRBD1
CASSLDGRTGDEQFF
TGTGCCAGCAGCTTGGACGGCAGGACAGGAGATGAGCAGTTCTTC
>TRBJ1-2|TRBV20-1|few|NA
CSARPTPYGYTF
TGCAGTGCTAGACCAACCCCTTATGGCTACACCTTC
>TRBJ2-7|TRBV7-6|few|NA
CASSLAGQSYEQYF
TGTGCCAGCAGCTTAGCTGGACAGTCCTACGAGCAGTACTTC
>TRBJ1-1|TRBV15|many|NA
CATSRDGGGTEAFF
TGTGCCACCAGCAGAGATGGGGGGGGCACTGAAGCTTTCTTT
>TRBJ2-7|TRBV20-1|NA|NA
CSALKTGLPYEQYF
TGCAGTGCACTCAAGACAGGTCTCCCCTACGAGCAGTACTTC
>TRBJ1-5|TRBV6-2/TRBV6-3|NA|TRBD1
CASSYRGQGNQPQHF
TGTGCCAGCAGTTACAGGGGACAGGGCAATCAGCCCCAGCATTTT
>TRBJ2-7|TRBV12-3/TRBV12-4|NA|NA
CASQDSTTYEQYF
TGTGCCAGCCAGGACAGTACAACCTACGAGCAGTACTTC
>TRBJ2-1|TRBV29-1|few|NA
CSGGDVEEFF
TGCAGCGGGGGGGACGTCGAGGAGTTCTTC
>TRBJ2-5|TRBV3-1|many|TRBD2
CASSQVLAAQETQYF
TGTGCCAGCAGCCAAGTTCTAGCGGCCCAAGAGACCCAGTACTTC
>TRBJ1-5|TRBV15|NA|NA
CATSSSGAPHAQPQHF
TGTGCCACCAGCAGTTCGGGGGCCCCGCACGCTCAGCCCCAGCATTTT
>TRBJ2-7|TRBV12-3/TRBV12-4|few|NA
CASSPGLGIDEQYF
TGTGCCAGCAGCCCGGGCCTCGGGATCGACGAGCAGTACTTC
>TRBJ2-1|TRBV7-9|NA|NA
CASSFPRLIYNEQFF
TGTGCCAGCAGCTTTCCTCGACTAATTTACAATGAGCAGTTCTTC
>TRBJ2-1|TRBV12-3/TRBV12-4|few|TRBD2
CASSPRTSGLIYNEQFF
TGTGCCAGCAGTCCCCGGACTAGCGGCCTTATCTACAATGAGCAGTTCTTC
>TRBJ2-3|TRBV10-2|few|TRBD2
CASEGTSGTDTQYF
TGCGCCAGTGAAGGGACTAGCGGGACAGATACGCAGTATTTT
>TRBJ2-3|TRBV20-1|few|TRBD1
CSATNRGPTPTDTQYF
TGCAGTGCTACAAACAGGGGGCCCACTCCGACAGATACGCAGTATTTT
>TRBJ2-2|TRBV7-3|few|NA
CASSFQGGTPGELFF
TGTGCCAGCAGCTTTCAAGGGGGAACCCCCGGGGAGCTGTTTTTT
>TRBJ2-7|TRBV27|many|NA
CASRGLGAGSYEQYF
TGTGCCAGCAGGGGGCTGGGGGCGGGGTCCTACGAGCAGTACTTC
>TRBJ1-2|TRBV20-1|many|NA
CSALPGPNYGYTF
TGCAGTGCTCTTCCGGGACCGAACTATGGCTACACCTTC
>TRBJ2-2|TRBV7-2|many|NA
CASSSVRAGELFF
TGTGCCAGCAGCTCCGTGCGAGCCGGGGAGCTGTTTTTT
>TRBJ2-1|TRBV7-9|many|NA
CASSPGRSSYNEQFF
TGTGCCAGCAGCCCTGGGCGGAGCTCCTACAATGAGCAGTTCTTC
>TRBJ2-1|TRBV5-6|few|NA
CASSADFNEQFF
TGTGCCAGCAGCGCAGACTTCAATGAGCAGTTCTTC
>TRBJ2-7|TRBV5-6|many|NA
CASSPFMVDEQYF
TGTGCCAGCAGCCCCTTTATGGTCGACGAGCAGTACTTC
>TRBJ2-7|TRBV4-3|many|TRBD1
CASSQSNRDSLGEQYF
TGCGCCAGCAGCCAGAGTAACCGGGACAGCCTCGGCGAGCAGTACTTC
>TRBJ2-7|TRBV15|NA|NA
CATSRDGAGFSYEQYF
TGTGCCACCAGCAGAGATGGGGCAGGGTTCTCCTACGAGCAGTACTTC
>TRBJ1-6|TRBV7-8|many|NA
CASSARLLSSYNSPLHF
TGTGCCAGCAGCGCGCGACTGCTGAGCTCCTATAATTCACCCCTCCACTTT
>TRBJ2-7|TRBV7-2|few|NA
CASSLAGGGSSYEQYF
TGTGCCAGCAGCTTAGCAGGGGGGGGTTCCTCCTACGAGCAGTACTTC